A single sample gave rise to the 22 T cell receptor beta chains below, sequenced in a study of cytomegalovirus exposure and HLA in healthy donors. Primers for the PCR totalled 60 Vbeta and 13 Jbeta. Produced via immunoSEQ multiplex PCR; TCRdb's table is partial and in-frame only. The table records around 150,000 clones, around 10% of them present only once. Material for sequencing was PBMCs. Receptors were obtained from a woman aged 40 to 50 in good health and CMV-seropositive.

The chain couples TRBV6-6 to TRBJ1-2, with no clear D. Germline CDR1 reads MNHNY; CDR2 reads SVGAGI (reference sequence). Trimming pared 6 bases from V and 9 bases from J, leaving 11 bases between. This CDR3 has 11 residues. The CDR3 coding sequence is TGTGCCAGCAGCCGTGACTCCAGCTACACCTTC. This translates into CASSRDSSYTF.

This rearrangement joins TRBV10-2 to TRBJ2-3; 8 bases align to TRBD2. V dropped 6 bases and J dropped 5; count of bases not matched to a gene: 4. The V gene's germline CDR1 is WSHSY and CDR2 SAAADI. This CDR3 comprises 13 residues. CDR3 residues: CASSPGGGDTQYF. The CDR3 DNA sequence: TGCGCCAGCAGCCCGGGAGGGGGAGATACGCAGTATTTT.

V usage is TRBV7-9 and J usage is TRBJ1-4, with D unresolved. V lost 1 base, J lost 7 bases, and 13 bases lay in between. This CDR3 is built from 15 residues. Germline CDR1 is SEHNR and CDR2 is FQNEAQ (reference sequence). The CDR3 is CASSLEAARGEKLFF. The CDR3, as DNA: TGTGCCAGCAGCTTAGAGGCAGCCCGGGGTGAAAAACTGTTTTTT.

This clone has a handful of counts. The chain carries TRBV10-2 and TRBJ2-7; 13 bases align to TRBD2. Germline values: CDR1 WSHSY, CDR2 SAAADI. This CDR3 has 15 residues. Trimming took 3 bases from V and 2 from J; bases not matched to a gene: 1. Here the CDR3 reads CASSELAGGPYEQYF. The CDR3 DNA reads TGCGCCAGCAGTGAACTAGCGGGGGGGCCCTACGAGCAGTACTTC.

The J gene is TRBJ2-7, the V gene TRBV6-5; D gene unclear. In germline, CDR1 is MNHEY, CDR2 SVGAGI. V was clipped by 0 bases and J by 6 bases, with 18 bases between them. The CDR3 contains 16 residues. CDR3 nucleotide sequence: TGTGCCAGCAGTTACTCGAACAGTCCAACTTTGAGCGAGCAGTACTTC. This codes for CASSYSNSPTLSEQYF.

The chain has TRBV10-3 and TRBJ2-1, with 8 bases lining up with TRBD2. Per the germline V gene, CDR1 is ENHRY and CDR2 is SYGVKD. There are 15 residues in the CDR3. With 4 bases clipped from V and 4 bases from J, the junction kept 6 bases outside the gene matches. The CDR3 sequence is CAISASGGPYNEQFF. The CDR3 DNA is TGTGCCATCAGTGCGAGCGGGGGCCCTTACAATGAGCAGTTCTTC.

The chain carries TRBV29-1 and TRBJ1-1, with TRBD1 identical over 7 bases. The CDR3 contains 13 residues. Germline lookup yields CDR1 SQVTM and CDR2 ANQGSEA. J lost 0 bases, V lost 6 bases, and 4 bases had no gene match. CDR3 sequence: CSVAGQLNTEAFF. The CDR3 nucleotides are TGCAGCGTGGCGGGACAGCTGAACACTGAAGCTTTCTTT. Full variable domain (rest looked up from reference TRBV29-1 and TRBJ1-1): SAVISQKPSRDICQRGTSLTIQCQVDSQVTMMFWYRQQPGQSLTLIATANQGSEATYESGFVIDKFPISRPNLTFSTLTVSNMSPEDSSIYLCSVAGQLNTEAFFGQGTRLTVV.

This clone was seen a handful of times. The rearrangement links TRBV9 to TRBJ1-3; possible D gene TRBD1, 5 bases. Trimming pared 0 bases from V and 4 bases from J, leaving 14 bases between. The length of the CDR3 is 16 residues. Germline CDR1 and CDR2: SGDLS and YYNGEE. The CDR3 DNA follows: TGTGCCAGCAGCGTAGGGGGACTCGGGGCCGGAAACACCATATATTTT. It specifies CASSVGGLGAGNTIYF.

The sample holds a few counts of this clone. V usage is TRBV29-1 and J usage is TRBJ2-7; TRBD2 matches at 7 bases. CDR3 size: 15 residues. V shed 0 bases, J shed 0 bases, and the junction held 5 bases outside the gene matches. CDR1 SQVTM and CDR2 ANQGSEA come from the germline V gene. CDR3 bases: TGCAGCGTTGAAGAGGGGGGGGGAAGCTCCTACGAGCAGTACTTC. Its translation is CSVEEGGGSSYEQYF.

This clone was counted a few times. This chain connects TRBV6-1 to TRBJ1-2; tentatively, D is TRBD1 (6 bases). Germline V lookup: CDR1 MNHNS, CDR2 SASEGT. The CDR3 length is 14 residues. V was cut by 3 bases and J by 3 bases, with 11 bases left in between. In nucleotides, the CDR3 is TGTGCCAGCAGTGATCCTCAGGGGTACTATGGCTACACCTTC. This encodes CASSDPQGYYGYTF.

This clone turned up a few times. The J gene is TRBJ2-6, the V gene TRBV5-4, with 8 bases matching TRBD1. Germline V lookup: CDR1 SGHNT, CDR2 YYREEE (reference sequence). J lost 4 bases, V lost 4 bases, and 10 bases had no gene match. The CDR3 extends over 17 amino acids. CDR3 amino acids: CASSRPDRGTGANVLTF. CDR3 nucleotide sequence: TGTGCCAGCAGCCGGCCTGACAGGGGAACCGGGGCCAACGTCCTGACTTTC. Based on the CDR3 plus reference TRBV5-4 and TRBJ2-6, the full variable domain is ETGVTQSPTHLIKTRGQQVTLRCSSQSGHNTVSWYQQALGQGPQFIFQYYREEENGRGNFPPRFSGLQFPNYSSELNVNALELDDSALYLCASSRPDRGTGANVLTFGAGSRLTVL.

V gene TRBV7-8 combines with J gene TRBJ2-7, with 8 bases lining up with TRBD1. In germline, CDR1 is SGHVS, CDR2 FQNEAQ. This CDR3 has 16 amino acids. V lost 1 base, J lost 4 bases, and 9 bases stayed unmatched. The CDR3, as DNA: TGTGCCAGCAGCTTAGACCCGGGACAGGCAATATACGAGCAGTACTTC. Residues: CASSLDPGQAIYEQYF.

CDR3 amino acids: CASRQSSYNSPLHF. In DNA form, the CDR3 reads TGCGCCAGCAGACAGAGCTCCTATAATTCACCCCTCCACTTT. The chain couples TRBV10-2 to TRBJ1-6; D gene uncertain. This CDR3 has 14 amino acids. The germline V gene encodes CDR1 WSHSY and CDR2 SAAADI. Trimming removed 6 bases at V and 0 bases at J, with 6 bases between.

The gene calls are TRBV2 and TRBJ2-7; D might be TRBD2 (5 bases). The V gene lost 3 bases and the J gene lost 7 bases, with 19 bases spanning the gap. This CDR3 has 15 amino acids. Germline lookup yields CDR1 SNHLY and CDR2 FYNNEI. The CDR3 region is CASSDRRLAAGEQYF. In nucleotides, the CDR3 is TGTGCCAGCAGTGACCGGCGGCTAGCCGCGGGTGAGCAGTACTTC.

The rearrangement links TRBV4-3 to TRBJ1-2; no clear D gene. V was cut by 5 bases and J by 4 bases, with 5 bases left in between. Looked up from germline, CDR1 is LGHNA and CDR2 is YSLEER. CDR3 length: 11 residues. The CDR3 sequence: CASSEGYGYTF. CDR3 nucleotides: TGCGCCAGCAGCGAGGGCTATGGCTACACCTTC.

This clone has only a few counts. The chain joins TRBV7-8 to TRBJ2-6; a weak D match, TRBD1 (7 bases). Germline CDR1 is SGHVS and CDR2 is FQNEAQ. This CDR3 comprises 21 residues. Trimming removed 2 bases at V and 2 bases at J, with 25 bases between. The DNA for the CDR3 is TGTGCCAGCAGCTTACGGAGGGGGCAGACGAACCCTTGGGCTGGGGCCAACGTCCTGACTTTC. Encoded protein: CASSLRRGQTNPWAGANVLTF.

The chain is built from TRBV4-1 and TRBJ2-5, with 9 nucleotides matching TRBD2. With 3 bases clipped from V and 2 bases from J, the junction kept 10 bases outside the gene matches. CDR3 length: 17 amino acids. Germline V gene sequence: CDR1 MGHRA, CDR2 YSYEKL. CDR3 in amino acids: CASSQEGAGGSQETQYF. The DNA of the CDR3 is TGCGCCAGCAGCCAGGAGGGAGCGGGGGGCTCTCAAGAGACCCAGTACTTC.

This clone was detected only a few times. J is TRBJ1-1 and V is TRBV6-5; no firm D call. In germline, CDR1 is MNHEY, CDR2 SVGAGI. Trimming removed 0 bases from V and 4 bases from J, with 9 bases in between. This CDR3 comprises 14 residues. The CDR3 protein is CASSYSKGVTEAFF. DNA of the CDR3: TGTGCCAGCAGTTACTCGAAGGGAGTCACTGAAGCTTTCTTT.

This clone occurred a few times. The gene calls are TRBV11-1 and TRBJ2-1, with TRBD2 matching over 11 bases. Looked up from germline, CDR1 is SGHAT and CDR2 is FQDESV (reference sequence). V lost 2 bases, J lost 6 bases, and 0 bases stayed unmatched. The CDR3 has 14 amino acids. The CDR3 here is CASSLLAGGNEQFF. As DNA, the CDR3 is TGTGCCAGCAGCTTACTAGCGGGGGGCAATGAGCAGTTCTTC.

The rearrangement links TRBV5-1 to TRBJ2-3; 13 nucleotides agree with TRBD2. The junction had 4 bases not matched to a gene; V was cut back by 3 bases and J by 0 bases. Germline V gene data show CDR1 as SGHRS and CDR2 as YFSETQ. The CDR3 spans 17 residues. CDR3 nucleotide sequence: TGCGCCAGCAGCTCGCGACTAGCGGGGGGAAGCACAGATACGCAGTATTTT. Amino acid sequence: CASSSRLAGGSTDTQYF.

The table lists this clone with many counts. The CDR3 here is CASSLDNHQPQHF. DNA of the CDR3: TGTGCCAGCAGTCTGGACAATCATCAGCCCCAGCATTTT. V is TRBV6-5 and J is TRBJ1-5, with a tentative D call TRBD1 (5 bases). Trimming shortened V by 5 bases and J by 5 bases, and 10 bases separated the two germline ends. Germline values: CDR1 MNHEY, CDR2 SVGAGI. The CDR3 is 13 residues long.

The J gene is TRBJ1-2, the V gene TRBV9; D gene unclear. The CDR3 is 13 residues long. Germline V gene lookup returns CDR1 SGDLS and CDR2 YYNGEE. Trimming took off 0 bases at V and 8 bases at J, with 11 bases between the two ends. The CDR3 DNA follows: TGTGCCAGCAGCGTAGAGCCGACTGGCGGCTACACCTTC. This encodes CASSVEPTGGYTF.